Reported below is one TCR beta chain. This record comes from a study of T cell changes during pregnancy in multiple sclerosis. Sequenced by immunoSEQ multiplex PCR; TCRdb stores in-frame clones only, minus some. Of 20,000 to 25,000 clones in the sample, more than 80% were seen once. The clonotype comes from a female donor in good health, enrolled as a control in a pregnancy study. The sequencing used CD8+ T cells from peripheral blood mononuclear cells, collected in the first trimester of pregnancy.

The CDR3 DNA follows: TGTGCCAGCAGCCACCGTCAGGGACAGTATGAAAAACTGTTTTTT. This codes for CASSHRQGQYEKLFF. V gene TRBV14 combines with J gene TRBJ1-4; 7 nucleotides align to TRBD1. CDR1 SGHDN and CDR2 FVKESK come from the germline V gene. This CDR3 has 15 residues. The J segment lost 6 bases and the V segment lost 3 bases, leaving 7 bases of the junction unmatched.